This entry concerns a single TCR beta chain. The antigen is not known. The library targeted TCRbeta and was prepared with unique molecular identifiers. Each CDR3 protein gets one entry after TCRdb re-called the PCR reads with MiXCR. Of around 450,000 distinct CDR3 sequences in the sample, over 40% were seen once. This entry belongs to a study of T-cell reconstitution after alpha-beta-depleted transplantation in children. Findings and caveats of the study: Expanded clones from the graft, numbering several hundred, reportedly supplied alpha-beta T cells about two months after transplant. Once a year had passed after transplant, T-cell counts and diversity came mostly from newly produced T cells. Several patients had high TCRbeta diversity at day 60; it came from surviving recipient T cells and thymic progenitors.

Losses at the gene ends were 6 bases for V and 6 bases for J; bases not matched to a gene: 7. This CDR3 comprises 13 residues. Looked up from germline, CDR1 is DFQATT and CDR2 is SNEGSKA (reference sequence). V usage is TRBV20-1 and J usage is TRBJ2-1, with 8 positions matching TRBD2. This clonotype was sampled from a girl aged 2-10 years with aplastic anemia, due to receive a stem cell transplant. The source was PBMCs, collected before TCRalphabeta/CD19-depleted stem cell transplant. CDR3: CSANRGGINEQFF. The DNA for the CDR3 is TGCAGTGCAAACCGGGGGGGGATCAATGAGCAGTTCTTC.